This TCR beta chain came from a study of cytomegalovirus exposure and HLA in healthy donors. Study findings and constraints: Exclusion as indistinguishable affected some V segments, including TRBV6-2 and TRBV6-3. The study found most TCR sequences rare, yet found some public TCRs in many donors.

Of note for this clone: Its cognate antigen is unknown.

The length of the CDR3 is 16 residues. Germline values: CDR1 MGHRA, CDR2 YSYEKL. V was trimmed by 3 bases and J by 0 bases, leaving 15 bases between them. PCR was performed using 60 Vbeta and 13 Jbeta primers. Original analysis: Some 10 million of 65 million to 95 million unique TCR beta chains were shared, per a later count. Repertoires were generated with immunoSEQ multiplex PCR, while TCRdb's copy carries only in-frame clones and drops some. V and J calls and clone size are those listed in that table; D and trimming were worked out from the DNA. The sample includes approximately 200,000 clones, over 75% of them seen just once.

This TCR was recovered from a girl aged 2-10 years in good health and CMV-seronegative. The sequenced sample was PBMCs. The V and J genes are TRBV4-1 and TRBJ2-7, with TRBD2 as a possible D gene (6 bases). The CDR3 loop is CASSQISGSSSYEQYF. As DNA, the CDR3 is TGCGCCAGCAGCCAGATCAGCGGGTCTAGCTCCTACGAGCAGTACTTC.